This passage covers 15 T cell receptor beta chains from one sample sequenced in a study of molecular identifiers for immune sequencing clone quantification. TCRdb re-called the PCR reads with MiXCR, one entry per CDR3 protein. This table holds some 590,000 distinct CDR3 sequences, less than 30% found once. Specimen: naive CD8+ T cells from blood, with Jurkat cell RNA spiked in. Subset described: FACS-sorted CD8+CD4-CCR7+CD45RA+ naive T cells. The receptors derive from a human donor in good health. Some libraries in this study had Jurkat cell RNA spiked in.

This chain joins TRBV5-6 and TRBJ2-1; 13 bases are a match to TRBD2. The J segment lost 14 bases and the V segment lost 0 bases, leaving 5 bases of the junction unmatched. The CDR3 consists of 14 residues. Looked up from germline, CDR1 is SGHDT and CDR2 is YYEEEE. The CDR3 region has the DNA TGTGCCAGCAGCTTGGCACTAGCGGGAGGGGTCGAGTTCTTC. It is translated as CASSLALAGGVEFF.

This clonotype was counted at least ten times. CDR3 residues: CASSFTGSSGELFF. The CDR3 DNA sequence: TGTGCCAGCAGCTTCACAGGGTCCTCCGGGGAGCTGTTTTTT. V usage is TRBV5-4 and J usage is TRBJ2-2; D is perhaps TRBD1 (6 bases). V was pared by 2 bases and J by 6 bases, with 11 bases between. Germline CDR1 reads SGHNT; CDR2 reads YYREEE (reference sequence). There are 14 residues in the CDR3.

CDR3 amino acids: CAISVPTGFEQYF. CDR3 coding DNA: TGTGCCATCAGTGTCCCTACAGGGTTCGAGCAGTACTTC. The rearrangement links TRBV10-3 to TRBJ2-7; weak D call: TRBD1 (6 bases). The CDR3 spans 13 residues. Trimming cost V 4 bases and J 6 bases, with 13 bases left between them. The germline gives CDR1 ENHRY, CDR2 SYGVKD.

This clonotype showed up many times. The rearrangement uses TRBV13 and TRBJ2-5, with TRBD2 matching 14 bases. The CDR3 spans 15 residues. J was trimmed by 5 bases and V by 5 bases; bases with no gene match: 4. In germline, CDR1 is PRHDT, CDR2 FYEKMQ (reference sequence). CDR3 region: CASSPGLAGVETQYF. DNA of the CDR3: TGTGCCAGCAGCCCGGGACTAGCGGGGGTTGAGACCCAGTACTTC.

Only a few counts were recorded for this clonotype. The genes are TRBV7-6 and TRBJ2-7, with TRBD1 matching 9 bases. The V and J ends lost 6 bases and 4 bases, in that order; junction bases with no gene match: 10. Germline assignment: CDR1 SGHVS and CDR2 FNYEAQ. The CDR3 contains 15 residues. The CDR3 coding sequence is TGTGCCAGCAGTTTTAAGACAGGGGGGGATTACGAGCAGTACTTC. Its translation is CASSFKTGGDYEQYF.

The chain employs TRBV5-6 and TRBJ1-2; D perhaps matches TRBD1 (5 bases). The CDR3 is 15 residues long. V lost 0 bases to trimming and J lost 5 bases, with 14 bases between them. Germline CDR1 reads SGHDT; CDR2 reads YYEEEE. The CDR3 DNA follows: TGTGCCAGCAGCTTGGCGGAGGGGCCGGTTTATGGCTACACCTTC. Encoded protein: CASSLAEGPVYGYTF.

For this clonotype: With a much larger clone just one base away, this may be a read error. The CDR3 loop is CASSLGSLGHSTDTQYF. Here the CDR3 DNA reads TGTGCCAGCAGCTTAGGTTCCCTCGGCCATAGCACAGATACGCAGTATTTT. The J gene is TRBJ2-3, the V gene TRBV7-9; no reliable D call. Germline V gene sequence: CDR1 SEHNR, CDR2 FQNEAQ (reference sequence). Trimming took 1 base from V and 0 from J, leaving 14 bases between them. This CDR3 has 17 residues.

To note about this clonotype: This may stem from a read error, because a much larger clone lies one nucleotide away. The CDR3 region is CSARDQSRPSTDTRYF. The CDR3, as DNA: TGCAGTGCTAGAGATCAGAGTAGACCAAGCACAGATACGCGGTATTTT. The V call is TRBV20-1, the J call TRBJ2-3; D not resolved. The CDR3 runs 16 residues. Germline CDR1 DFQATT, CDR2 SNEGSKA (reference sequence).

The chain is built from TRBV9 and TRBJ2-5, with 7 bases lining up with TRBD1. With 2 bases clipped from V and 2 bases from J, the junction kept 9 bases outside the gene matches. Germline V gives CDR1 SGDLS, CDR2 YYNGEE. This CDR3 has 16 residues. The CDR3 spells CASSVDHKTGQETQYF. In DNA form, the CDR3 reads TGTGCCAGCAGCGTGGACCACAAGACAGGGCAAGAGACCCAGTACTTC.

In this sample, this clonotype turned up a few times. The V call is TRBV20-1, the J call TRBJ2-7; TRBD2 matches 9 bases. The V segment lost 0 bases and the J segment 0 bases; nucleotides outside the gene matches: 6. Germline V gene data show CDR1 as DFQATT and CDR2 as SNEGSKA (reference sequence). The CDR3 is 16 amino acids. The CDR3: CSARDPSGTTSYEQYF. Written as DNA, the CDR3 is TGCAGTGCTAGAGACCCTAGCGGGACAACCTCCTACGAGCAGTACTTC.

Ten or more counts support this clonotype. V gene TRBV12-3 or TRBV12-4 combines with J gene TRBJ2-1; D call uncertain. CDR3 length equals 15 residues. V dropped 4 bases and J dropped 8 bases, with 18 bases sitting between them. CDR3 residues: CASSSSGNTEDEQFF. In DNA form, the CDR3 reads TGTGCCAGCAGTTCGTCCGGAAACACCGAGGATGAGCAGTTCTTC.

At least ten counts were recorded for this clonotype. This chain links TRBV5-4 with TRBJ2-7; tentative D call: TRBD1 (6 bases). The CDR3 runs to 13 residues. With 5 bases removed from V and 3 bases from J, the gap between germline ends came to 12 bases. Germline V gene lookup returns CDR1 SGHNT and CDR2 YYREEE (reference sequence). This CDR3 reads CASRNSGDYEQYF. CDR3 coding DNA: TGTGCCAGCAGAAACTCAGGGGACTACGAGCAGTACTTC.

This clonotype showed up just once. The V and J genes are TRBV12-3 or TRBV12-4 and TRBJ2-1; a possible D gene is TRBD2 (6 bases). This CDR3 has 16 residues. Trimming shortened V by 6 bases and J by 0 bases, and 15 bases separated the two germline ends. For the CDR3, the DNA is TGTGCCAGCAGCCTCGGGGACTTCAGCTCCTACAATGAGCAGTTCTTC. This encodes CASSLGDFSSYNEQFF.

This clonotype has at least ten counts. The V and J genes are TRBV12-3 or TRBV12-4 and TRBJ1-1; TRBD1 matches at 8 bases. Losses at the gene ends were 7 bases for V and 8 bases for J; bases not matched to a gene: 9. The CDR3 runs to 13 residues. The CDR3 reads CASTAGTGNEAFF. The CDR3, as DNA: TGTGCCAGCACCGCCGGGACAGGAAACGAAGCTTTCTTT.

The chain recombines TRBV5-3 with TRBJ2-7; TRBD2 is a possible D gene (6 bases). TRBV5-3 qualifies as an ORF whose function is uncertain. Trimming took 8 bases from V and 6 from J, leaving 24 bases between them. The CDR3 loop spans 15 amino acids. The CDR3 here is CASRDLGGVRGEQYF. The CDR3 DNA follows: TGTGCCAGCCGAGATCTGGGGGGAGTGAGGGGCGAGCAGTACTTC.